This TCR beta chain derives from a study of cytomegalovirus exposure and HLA in healthy donors. Overall study context: Around 85 million unique TCRs from HLA-typed donors were held in an early data release. Study conclusions and caveats: In a later analysis, around 18,000 TCR beta sequences were associated with HLA alleles at 0.05 false discovery rate.

As for this clone: Antigen: not known.

PCR primers comprised 60 Vbeta and 13 Jbeta primers. This table comes from immunoSEQ multiplex PCR, and its TCRdb copy is limited to in-frame clones, with some not included. The sample has some 99,000 clones; roughly two thirds are singletons. CDR1 MNHNS and CDR2 SASEGT come from the germline V gene. V dropped 7 bases and J dropped 0 bases, with 9 bases sitting between them. The length of the CDR3 is 13 residues. The source of this sequence is a female donor in good health and CMV-seronegative. Sequencing was done on a sample of PBMCs. The chain recombines TRBV6-1 with TRBJ1-1; D is uncertain. In nucleotides, the CDR3 is TGTGCCAGCACCTCGGTTCTGAACACTGAAGCTTTCTTT. Translated, it gives CASTSVLNTEAFF.